This T cell receptor (beta chain) was documented in a study of CD8 T cells in Susac syndrome. Reverse transcription of about 0.5 to 1 ug RNA used random hexamers. Multiplex immunoSEQ PCR targeted 54 Vbeta and 13 Jbeta TCR beta segments. Via MiXCR, TCRdb re-called the immunoSEQ multiplex PCR reads, giving one row per CDR3 protein. The table has more than 200,000 distinct CDR3 sequences, around 93% seen once. TEMRA cells were enriched by FACS, while CD8+ and CD4+ T cells were obtained through a negative isolation that was performed magnetically. The CDR3 spans 16 residues. V shed 2 bases and J shed 0 bases, with 12 bases lying between them. Germline lookup yields CDR1 MGHDK and CDR2 SYGVNS.

The sequence was collected from a human donor with multiple sclerosis. The sequencing input was CD4+ T cells from PBMCs. The chain recombines TRBV25-1 with TRBJ2-3; no clear D gene. As DNA, the CDR3 is TGTGCCAGCAGTGAAGGGTTGAGGTCCAGCACAGATACGCAGTATTTT. Protein sequence: CASSEGLRSSTDTQYF.